The clone carrying this T cell receptor (beta chain) has only a few counts. CDR3 length: 14 amino acids. Per germline, CDR1 MNHEY and CDR2 SVGAGI. V was cut by 2 bases and J by 7 bases, with 12 bases left in between. Via MiXCR, TCRdb re-called the 5' RACE reads, giving one row per CDR3 protein. Here the sample spans tens of thousands of distinct CDR3 sequences, approximately 12% being singletons. This entry belongs to a study of early T cells in non-severe SARS-CoV-2 infection. Looking at the study overall: Chains were unpaired, as sequencing was done on bulk RNA from unsorted whole blood.

Sequencing used whole blood, obtained at baseline. The sequence was obtained from an adult who was a healthcare worker with PCR-confirmed SARS-CoV-2 infection or an uninfected control (not recorded which). The chain employs TRBV6-5 and TRBJ2-4, with unresolved D. The CDR3 loop reads CASSYSPTLNIQYF. CDR3 sequence (DNA): TGTGCCAGCAGTTACAGCCCTACTCTTAACATTCAGTACTTC.